Here is one TCR beta chain with its context. The data belong to a study of technical replicates of blood from several donors. This CDR3 spans 16 amino acids. Trimming cost V 0 bases and J 2 bases, with 15 bases left between them. Looked up from germline, CDR1 is SGHDT and CDR2 is YYEEEE. Here immunoSEQ multiplex PCR was the method, and the copy in TCRdb shows in-frame clones only, minus some. The sample has about 89,000 clones; approximately 96% are singletons. The chain has TRBV5-6 and TRBJ2-7, with D possibly matching TRBD1 (6 bases). The receptor was isolated from a human donor in good health. Material: T cells isolated from PBMCs. CDR3 residues: CASSLVSAGAPYEQYF. The CDR3 coding sequence is TGTGCCAGCAGCTTGGTCTCGGCAGGGGCCCCCTACGAGCAGTACTTC.